The 26 T cell receptor beta chains below were found in one sample sequenced in a study of control samples from healthy donors and cancer patients. The method was immunoSEQ multiplex PCR; TCRdb's version includes in-frame clones alone and lacks a portion of them. The sample records 150,000 to 200,000 clones, around 94% being singletons. The sequenced sample was blood. Receptor source: a man aged 25-45 years in good health.

The rearrangement links TRBV3-1 (or the pseudogene TRBV3-2) to TRBJ2-1; D remains unclear. The CDR3 is 14 amino acids. CDR1 is LGHDT, CDR2 YNNKEL, per germline (reference sequence). V gave up 3 bases and J gave up 0 bases, with 6 bases separating them. For the CDR3, the DNA is TGTGCCAGCAGCCAGTCTAGCTCCTACAATGAGCAGTTCTTC. It translates to CASSQSSSYNEQFF.

This clone was counted a single time. This sequence joins TRBV3-1 (or the pseudogene TRBV3-2) and TRBJ2-1, with D perhaps TRBD2 (6 bases). Trimming took 1 base from V and 0 from J, leaving 7 bases between them. Germline V gene lookup returns CDR1 LGHDT and CDR2 YNNKEL (reference sequence). CDR3 length: 15 residues. As DNA, the CDR3 is TGTGCCAGCAGCCAAGTGGGGGGCTCCTACAATGAGCAGTTCTTC. The encoded protein is CASSQVGGSYNEQFF.

This rearrangement joins TRBV24-1 to TRBJ2-1; 7 nucleotides agree with TRBD2. The CDR3 is 14 amino acids. Germline CDR1 is KGHDR and CDR2 is SFDVKD. After removal of 7 bases from V and 6 bases from J, the junction contained 8 bases not matched to a gene. The CDR3: CATSPGGSPNEQFF. CDR3 coding DNA: TGTGCCACCAGCCCTGGCGGGAGTCCCAATGAGCAGTTCTTC.

V gene TRBV19 combines with J gene TRBJ1-5, with 9 bases identical to TRBD1. The CDR3 runs 15 residues. Germline V lookup: CDR1 LNHDA, CDR2 SQIVND (reference sequence). With 6 bases clipped from V and 4 bases from J, the junction kept 7 bases outside the gene matches. CDR3 protein: CASRTGQGRNQPQHF. In DNA, the CDR3 is TGTGCCAGTAGAACGGGACAGGGCAGAAATCAGCCCCAGCATTTT.

The genes are TRBV6-5 and TRBJ1-1; TRBD1 is a possible D gene (5 bases). There are 12 residues in the CDR3. Trimming removed 7 bases at V and 8 bases at J, with 14 bases between. Germline V gives CDR1 MNHEY, CDR2 SVGAGI. In DNA, the CDR3 is TGTGCCAGCACCCCAGGGTATGGGGAAGCTTTCTTT. It translates to CASTPGYGEAFF.

The chain uses TRBV7-2 and TRBJ2-7; D gene uncertain. Germline assignment: CDR1 SGHTA and CDR2 FQGNSA. The CDR3 covers 13 residues. V shed 5 bases and J shed 1 base, with 9 bases lying between them. CDR3 sequence (DNA): TGTGCCAGCAGCCCCCGTAGATCCTACGAGCAGTACTTC. It translates to CASSPRRSYEQYF.

The rearrangement joins TRBV6-1 to TRBJ2-1; 9 positions agree with TRBD2. This CDR3 comprises 16 residues. The V segment lost 4 bases and the J segment 0 bases; nucleotides outside the gene matches: 4. Looked up from germline, CDR1 is MNHNS and CDR2 is SASEGT. The CDR3 spells CASSAPGLASYNEQFF. CDR3 nucleotide sequence: TGTGCCAGCAGTGCCCCGGGACTAGCCTCCTACAATGAGCAGTTCTTC.

As DNA, the CDR3 is TGCGCCAGCAGCGGACGGATCTCTAACTATGGCTACACCTTC. Its protein is CASSGRISNYGYTF. The chain employs TRBV5-1 and TRBJ1-2; D not resolved. V was clipped by 4 bases and J by 0 bases, with 10 bases between them. Germline assignment: CDR1 SGHRS and CDR2 YFSETQ. This CDR3 is built from 14 residues. The full variable domain, in which reference TRBV5-1 and TRBJ1-2 provide the parts outside the CDR3, is KAGVTQTPRYLIKTRGQQVTLSCSPISGHRSVSWYQQTPGQGLQFLFEYFSETQRNKGNFPGRFSGRQFSNSRSEMNVSTLELGDSALYLCASSGRISNYGYTFGSGTRLTVV.

The chain uses TRBV27 and TRBJ2-2; 7 positions match TRBD1. Germline V gene sequence: CDR1 MNHEY, CDR2 SMNVEV (reference sequence). The CDR3 runs 15 residues. Unmatched junction bases numbered 10, after V lost 8 bases and J lost 4 bases. The CDR3 sequence: CASRKQGLGTGELFF. CDR3 coding DNA: TGTGCCAGCCGAAAACAGGGGCTGGGCACCGGGGAGCTGTTTTTT.

The CDR3 DNA is TGTGCCAGTAGTATAGTAGGGCCGAACAAACCCTACGAGCAGTACTTC. This encodes CASSIVGPNKPYEQYF. This chain connects TRBV19 to TRBJ2-7; D call uncertain. Germline V gives CDR1 LNHDA, CDR2 SQIVND (reference sequence). Trimming cost V 1 base and J 2 bases, with 15 bases left between them. The CDR3 has 16 amino acids.

The chain recombines TRBV6-5 with TRBJ2-7; D is possibly TRBD2 (5 bases). Germline V lookup: CDR1 MNHEY, CDR2 SVGAGI. Trimming removed 6 bases from V and 7 bases from J, with 16 bases in between. This CDR3 comprises 13 residues. The CDR3 loop is CASSLDLAGEQYF. CDR3 coding DNA: TGTGCCAGCAGCCTCGACTTGGCGGGTGAGCAGTACTTC.

This clone was detected only once. The V call is TRBV12-5, the J call TRBJ2-7; the D gene is possibly TRBD2 (5 bases). The length of the CDR3 is 13 residues. Per the germline V gene, CDR1 is LGHNT and CDR2 is FRNRAP. V was pared by 0 bases and J by 13 bases, with 16 bases between. CDR3 amino acids: CASGLVQGLVPYF. The CDR3 nucleotides read TGTGCTAGTGGTTTGGTACAAGGACTCGTCCCATACTTC.

The chain has TRBV10-3 and TRBJ2-2, with 9 bases fitting TRBD1. V lost 6 bases to trimming and J lost 1 base; unmatched junction nucleotides: 0. CDR1 is ENHRY and CDR2 is SYGVKD in the germline V gene. The CDR3 spans 14 residues. The CDR3 region has the DNA TGTGCCATCAGGGGACAGGGGAACACCGGGGAGCTGTTTTTT. It codes for CAIRGQGNTGELFF.

The CDR3 here is CASSLSPPAQGHNEKLFF. In DNA, the CDR3 is TGTGCCAGCAGCTTAAGTCCCCCGGCTCAGGGACATAATGAAAAACTGTTTTTT. The rearrangement links TRBV7-6 to TRBJ1-4; TRBD1 is a possible D gene (6 bases). V lost 2 bases and J lost 4, with 20 bases in between. The germline V gene encodes CDR1 SGHVS and CDR2 FNYEAQ. The CDR3 has 18 residues.

This chain connects TRBV6-2 or TRBV6-3 to TRBJ1-1; 9 nucleotides agree with TRBD1. The V segment lost 6 bases and the J segment 0 bases; nucleotides outside the gene matches: 11. Germline V lookup: CDR1 MNHEY, CDR2 SVGEGT. The CDR3 totals 17 residues. The CDR3 sequence is CASSADRGLSMNTEAFF. In nucleotides, the CDR3 is TGTGCCAGCAGCGCGGACAGGGGACTTTCCATGAACACTGAAGCTTTCTTT.

The chain carries TRBV7-9 and TRBJ1-5; D may be TRBD1 (5 bases). The CDR3 sequence is 16 residues long. Germline-derived CDR1 and CDR2 are SEHNR and FQNEAQ (reference sequence). Trimming stripped 5 bases from V and 0 bases from J, with 14 bases between. This chain's CDR3 is CASSPGGGYSNQPQHF. In DNA form, the CDR3 reads TGTGCCAGCAGCCCGGGGGGGGGTTATAGCAATCAGCCCCAGCATTTT.

This chain uses TRBV29-1 with TRBJ2-7; D ambiguous. CDR1 SQVTM and CDR2 ANQGSEA come from the germline V gene. The CDR3 runs to 13 residues. Trimming left V 7 bases short and J 7 bases short, with 20 bases between. CDR3 region: CSATTLASWEQYF. CDR3 in DNA: TGCAGCGCTACAACTTTGGCGTCCTGGGAGCAGTACTTC.

This clone was seen only a few times. This chain connects TRBV7-2 to TRBJ2-7, with TRBD1 matching over 9 bases. The CDR3 runs 13 residues. V lost 3 bases and J lost 6; bases outside the gene matches: 3. Germline-derived CDR1 and CDR2 are SGHTA and FQGNSA. CDR3 protein: CASSFHRGREQYF. CDR3 DNA: TGTGCCAGCAGCTTCCACAGGGGGCGCGAGCAGTACTTC.

The rearrangement joins TRBV6-5 to TRBJ1-1, with TRBD1 identical over 9 bases. Germline V gene lookup returns CDR1 MNHEY and CDR2 SVGAGI. J was trimmed by 5 bases and V by 6 bases; bases with no gene match: 10. The CDR3 spans 15 residues. As DNA, the CDR3 is TGTGCCAGCAGAGGACAGGGGCAGGTTGGGACTGAAGCTTTCTTT. This codes for CASRGQGQVGTEAFF.

Notes on this clone: Other DNA sequences of this sample code for an identical CDR3. The CDR3 DNA reads TGTGCCAGTAGTGGGGGAGAGGCTCGGGGTGGCTACACCTTC. The encoded protein is CASSGGEARGGYTF. The genes are TRBV19 and TRBJ1-2, with a possible D match to TRBD1 (5 bases). Germline CDR1 and CDR2: LNHDA and SQIVND (reference sequence). The CDR3 totals 14 residues. V was trimmed by 5 bases and J by 7 bases, leaving 17 bases between them.

This clone was observed a single time. The chain recombines TRBV4-1 with TRBJ2-3, with D unclear. This CDR3 comprises 16 residues. CDR1 is MGHRA and CDR2 is YSYEKL in the germline V gene. V was trimmed by 4 bases and J by 0 bases, leaving 14 bases between them. DNA of the CDR3: TGCGCCAGCAGCCCGGCCGGGTCAACTAGCACAGATACGCAGTATTTT. Its protein is CASSPAGSTSTDTQYF.

This rearrangement joins TRBV3-1 (or the pseudogene TRBV3-2) to TRBJ2-7; 8 positions agree with TRBD2. Losses at the gene ends were 2 bases for V and 3 bases for J; bases not matched to a gene: 12. The CDR3 is 17 residues long. CDR1 is LGHDT and CDR2 is YNNKEL in the germline V gene (reference sequence). CDR3 DNA sequence: TGTGCCAGCAGCCAAACATGGGGTAGCGGGACTAACTACGAGCAGTACTTC. This encodes CASSQTWGSGTNYEQYF.

This clone was observed once. Other DNA sequences of this sample code for an identical CDR3. The chain couples TRBV6-5 to TRBJ1-2, with a weak D call TRBD1 (5 bases). The CDR3 length is 13 residues. The germline V and J ends were trimmed by 6 bases and 1 base, with 9 bases remaining between them. CDR1 MNHEY and CDR2 SVGAGI come from the germline V gene. The CDR3 coding sequence is TGTGCCAGCAGCAGGGAGAGTAACTATGGCTACACCTTC. This gives the protein CASSRESNYGYTF.

The chain is built from TRBV7-6 and TRBJ1-5; D unresolved. This CDR3 is built from 12 residues. V gave up 5 bases and J gave up 3 bases, with 5 bases separating them. Per the germline V gene, CDR1 is SGHVS and CDR2 is FNYEAQ. Here the CDR3 DNA reads TGTGCCAGCAGCCAGATCAATCAGCCCCAGCATTTT. Encoded protein: CASSQINQPQHF. Variable domain in full (rest from reference TRBV7-6 and TRBJ1-5): GAGVSQSPRYKVTKRGQDVALRCDPISGHVSLYWYRQALGQGPEFLTYFNYEAQQDKSGLPNDRFSAERPEGSISTLTIQRTEQRDSAMYRCASSQINQPQHFGDGTRLSIL.

The chain recombines TRBV11-2 with TRBJ2-3; D possibly corresponds to TRBD2 (6 bases). V lost 0 bases and J lost 4, with 14 bases in between. CDR3 length: 16 residues. Germline assignment: CDR1 SGHAT and CDR2 FQNNGV. Written as DNA, the CDR3 is TGTGCCAGCAGCTTAGATATGCGGGATCCTTCAGATACGCAGTATTTT. The encoded protein is CASSLDMRDPSDTQYF.

The chain links TRBV6-5 to TRBJ2-3, with 11 nucleotides matching TRBD2. The junction had 9 bases not matched to a gene; V was cut back by 8 bases and J by 5 bases. In germline, CDR1 is MNHEY, CDR2 SVGAGI. The CDR3 runs 15 residues. The CDR3 loop is CASAIAGGPGDTQYF. Written as DNA, the CDR3 is TGTGCCAGCGCTATAGCGGGAGGGCCTGGAGATACGCAGTATTTT.